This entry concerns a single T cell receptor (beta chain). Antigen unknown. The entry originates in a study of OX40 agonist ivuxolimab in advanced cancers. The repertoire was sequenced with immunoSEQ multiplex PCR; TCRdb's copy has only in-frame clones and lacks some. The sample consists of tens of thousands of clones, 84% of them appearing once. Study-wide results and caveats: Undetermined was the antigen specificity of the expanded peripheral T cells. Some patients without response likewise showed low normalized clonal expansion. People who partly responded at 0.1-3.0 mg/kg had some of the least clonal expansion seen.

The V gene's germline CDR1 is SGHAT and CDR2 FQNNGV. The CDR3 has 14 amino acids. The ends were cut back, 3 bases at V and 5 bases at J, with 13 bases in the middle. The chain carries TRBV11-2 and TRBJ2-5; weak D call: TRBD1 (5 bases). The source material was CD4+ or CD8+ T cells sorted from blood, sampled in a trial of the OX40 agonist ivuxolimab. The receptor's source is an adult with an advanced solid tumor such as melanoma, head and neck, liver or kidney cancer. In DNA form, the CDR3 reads TGTGCCAGCAGCTTGTCAAGGACATTGGAGACCCAGTACTTC. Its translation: CASSLSRTLETQYF.